These 10 T cell receptor beta chains were all obtained from the same sample, sequenced in a study of long-term antiretroviral therapy in people with HIV. The run of the v3.0 immunoSEQ assay was at survey level. Sequencing was performed with immunoSEQ multiplex PCR; in TCRdb, only in-frame clones are kept and a portion is missing. The sample carries about 39,000 clones, 75% to 90% recorded once. The material was unsorted PBMCs, obtained just before starting antiretroviral therapy. Receptor source: a young woman with HIV.

The V gene is TRBV27, the J gene TRBJ1-2, with 12 bases identical to TRBD1. Trimming took 6 bases from V and 8 from J; bases not matched to a gene: 10. Germline V CDR1 and CDR2: MNHEY, SMNVEV (reference sequence). This CDR3 is 15 amino acids long. This CDR3 reads CASRPTGTGGGGYTF. Written as DNA, the CDR3 is TGTGCCAGCAGGCCCACCGGGACAGGGGGCGGGGGCTACACCTTC.

V is TRBV7-9 and J is TRBJ1-5, with a weak D call TRBD1 (5 bases). The CDR3 covers 17 residues. Germline V gives CDR1 SEHNR, CDR2 FQNEAQ (reference sequence). V lost 3 bases, J lost 1 base, and 16 bases lay in between. The CDR3 protein is CASSFLREGQSNQPQHF. The DNA of the CDR3 is TGTGCCAGCAGCTTTCTCCGAGAGGGGCAGAGCAATCAGCCCCAGCATTTT.

The gene calls are TRBV19 and TRBJ2-1; D may match TRBD1 or TRBD2 (5 bases each). Germline-derived CDR1 and CDR2 are LNHDA and SQIVND (reference sequence). The V end lost 5 bases, the J end lost 0 bases, and 14 bases lay between the germline ends. The CDR3 has 16 amino acids. CDR3 sequence reads: CASSLWGISSYNEQFF. CDR3 nucleotide sequence: TGTGCCAGTAGTTTATGGGGGATATCCTCCTACAATGAGCAGTTCTTC.

About this clone itself: Other DNA sequences from this sample encode an identical CDR3 as well. J is TRBJ2-7 and V is TRBV28, with unresolved D. V gave up 1 base and J gave up 2 bases, with 3 bases separating them. This CDR3 spans 12 amino acids. Germline assignment: CDR1 MDHEN and CDR2 SYDVKM. CDR3 nucleotides: TGTGCCAGCAGTTTATTAACCTACGAGCAGTACTTC. Translating it yields CASSLLTYEQYF.

In its sample, this clone was seen once. V and J are TRBV9 and TRBJ1-4; D is ambiguous. Germline loops: CDR1 SGDLS, CDR2 YYNGEE. V dropped 4 bases and J dropped 3 bases, with 19 bases sitting between them. CDR3 size: 17 residues. The CDR3 sequence is CASSSEPGRTPNEKLFF. The DNA of the CDR3 is TGTGCCAGCAGCTCGGAGCCGGGTCGCACACCTAATGAAAAACTGTTTTTT.

The J gene is TRBJ2-7, the V gene TRBV19; TRBD1 matches at 9 bases. This CDR3 region has 15 residues. The V segment lost 1 base and the J segment 3 bases; nucleotides outside the gene matches: 4. The germline CDR1 and CDR2 sequences are LNHDA and SQIVND (reference sequence). The CDR3 DNA reads as TGTGCCAGTAGTATAGTCACGGGACAGGGCTACGAGCAGTACTTC. Protein product: CASSIVTGQGYEQYF.

The chain recombines TRBV13 with TRBJ1-1; a weak D match, TRBD1 (6 bases). V gave up 5 bases and J gave up 1 base, with 14 bases separating them. This CDR3 is built from 15 residues. Germline V gene lookup returns CDR1 PRHDT and CDR2 FYEKMQ (reference sequence). CDR3 region: CASSRNRATNTEAFF. Here the CDR3 DNA reads TGTGCCAGCAGCAGAAACAGGGCGACGAACACTGAAGCTTTCTTT.

This clone was seen more than once but under ten times. This sequence joins TRBV7-6 and TRBJ1-1; perhaps TRBD1 as D (5 bases). The CDR3 is 14 amino acids. V gave up 5 bases and J gave up 0 bases, with 10 bases separating them. Germline lookup yields CDR1 SGHVS and CDR2 FNYEAQ. The CDR3 DNA reads TGTGCCAGCAGCCCAAAGGGACTGAACACTGAAGCTTTCTTT. It codes for CASSPKGLNTEAFF.

The chain carries TRBV15 and TRBJ2-7; D possibly uses TRBD1 or TRBD2 (7 bases each). The CDR3 has 17 residues. Trimming stripped 0 bases from V and 4 bases from J, with 19 bases between. Germline CDR1 and CDR2: LNHNV and YYDKDF (reference sequence). This CDR3 is CATSRDLGGPSGYEQYF. CDR3 nucleotide sequence: TGTGCCACCAGCAGAGATTTAGGGGGCCCTAGCGGATACGAGCAGTACTTC.

This clone was detected only once. The CDR3 region has the DNA TGTGCCAGCAGTTACTCGGTCCGGAGCTCCTACAATGAGCAGTTCTTC. Translated, it gives CASSYSVRSSYNEQFF. This sequence joins TRBV6-5 and TRBJ2-1; D not certain. The V end lost 0 bases, the J end lost 0 bases, and 9 bases lay between the germline ends. This CDR3 contains 16 residues. Germline V lookup: CDR1 MNHEY, CDR2 SVGAGI.